These 30 T cell receptor beta chains share one sample of origin, sequenced in a study of T cells in localized non-small cell lung cancer. Here immunoSEQ multiplex PCR was the method, and the copy in TCRdb shows in-frame clones only, minus some. The sample consists of some 30,000 clones, around 93% of them appearing once. Source: PBMCs, taken before any cancer treatment. The receptors derive from a man aged 40 to 69 with stage II lung adenocarcinoma.

V and J are TRBV28 and TRBJ1-5; TRBD1 aligns across 8 bases. The CDR3 runs 17 residues. V shed 5 bases, J shed 1 base, and the junction held 10 bases outside the gene matches. The germline V gene has CDR1 MDHEN and CDR2 SYDVKM. CDR3 in DNA: TGTGCCAGCAGTATCTTTCGGGACAGGTGGAGCAATCAGCCCCAGCATTTT. Its translation: CASSIFRDRWSNQPQHF.

The chain carries TRBV7-8 and TRBJ2-7, with 11 bases that match TRBD2. Germline-derived CDR1 and CDR2 are SGHVS and FQNEAQ. The CDR3 consists of 17 residues. The trim removed 1 base at V and 0 bases at J, leaving 5 bases unmatched. The CDR3 reads CASSLGTSGPSSYEQYF. Here the CDR3 DNA reads TGTGCCAGCAGCTTAGGGACTAGCGGGCCCTCCTCCTACGAGCAGTACTTC.

This chain links TRBV5-6 with TRBJ2-3; D is undetermined. Germline values: CDR1 SGHDT, CDR2 YYEEEE. V was trimmed by 4 bases and J by 3 bases, leaving 9 bases between them. The CDR3 totals 13 residues. The DNA of the CDR3 is TGTGCCAGCAGCCTGGTAGGGACAGATACGCAGTATTTT. It specifies CASSLVGTDTQYF. The full variable domain, rest sourced from reference TRBV5-6 and TRBJ2-3, is DAGVTQSPTHLIKTRGQQVTLRCSPKSGHDTVSWYQQALGQGPQFIFQYYEEEERQRGNFPDRFSGHQFPNYSSELNVNALLLGDSALYLCASSLVGTDTQYFGPGTRLTVL.

V usage is TRBV28 and J usage is TRBJ1-5, with a tentative D call TRBD1 (5 bases). Germline loops: CDR1 MDHEN, CDR2 SYDVKM. Trimming took 3 bases from V and 2 from J, leaving 11 bases between them. CDR3 length: 15 amino acids. Here the CDR3 reads CASSLGRGGNQPQHF. The CDR3 nucleotides are TGTGCCAGCAGTTTGGGTAGGGGTGGCAATCAGCCCCAGCATTTT.

The V call is TRBV19, the J call TRBJ2-3, with D possibly TRBD2 on 5 matching bases. The ends were cut back, 5 bases at V and 5 bases at J, with 5 bases in the middle. Germline CDR1 and CDR2: LNHDA and SQIVND (reference sequence). CDR3 length equals 11 residues. Written as DNA, the CDR3 is TGTGCCAGTAGTCGGGGAGATACGCAGTATTTT. Protein sequence: CASSRGDTQYF.

The chain recombines TRBV6-4 with TRBJ2-2; the match to TRBD2 covers 9 bases. This CDR3 contains 15 residues. CDR1 is MRHNA, CDR2 SNTAGT, per germline. V shed 0 bases and J 4 bases; nucleotides not matched to a gene: 0. The CDR3 loop reads CASSDSSGSTGELFF. CDR3 DNA sequence: TGTGCCAGCAGTGACTCTAGCGGGAGCACCGGGGAGCTGTTTTTT.

The chain uses TRBV7-9 and TRBJ2-1, with D tentatively TRBD2 (6 bases). CDR3 length: 15 residues. V lost 5 bases to trimming and J lost 2 bases, with 13 bases between them. Germline V gene data show CDR1 as SEHNR and CDR2 as FQNEAQ (reference sequence). The chain's CDR3 is CASSPSRRAYNEQFF. Here the CDR3 DNA reads TGTGCCAGCAGCCCTTCGCGGAGGGCCTACAATGAGCAGTTCTTC.

Concerning this clone: The junction shows a germline mismatch at one end, possibly a read error. The chain links TRBV11-2 to TRBJ2-5; 7 bases map to TRBD1. Per germline, CDR1 SGHAT and CDR2 FQNNGV. The CDR3 totals 13 residues. CDR3 in amino acids: CASSLDRVEAQYF. The CDR3, as DNA: TGTGCCAGCAGCCTAGACAGGGTTGAGGCCCAGTACTTC.

This clone has only one observation. The chain links TRBV29-1 to TRBJ2-2, with 7 bases matching TRBD2. Germline V gene sequence: CDR1 SQVTM, CDR2 ANQGSEA. Trimming cost V 5 bases and J 1 base; bases outside gene matches: 7. The CDR3 is made up of 15 amino acids. This CDR3 reads CSVRAERENTGELFF. The CDR3 region has the DNA TGCAGCGTTCGAGCCGAGCGGGAGAACACCGGGGAGCTGTTTTTT.

The rearrangement uses TRBV18 and TRBJ2-5; D is possibly TRBD1 or TRBD2 (5 bases each). The germline gives CDR1 KGHSH, CDR2 LQKENI. V was clipped by 4 bases and J by 5 bases, with 14 bases between them. The CDR3 is 14 amino acids. CDR3 loop: CASSLSGPRETQYF. The CDR3 nucleotides read TGTGCCAGCTCACTTTCGGGACCGCGCGAGACCCAGTACTTC.

The count of this clone is one. The chain has TRBV7-8 and TRBJ2-7; 12 bases line up with TRBD2. CDR1 is SGHVS, CDR2 FQNEAQ, per germline. CDR3 size: 19 residues. Trimming cost V 1 base and J 2 bases; bases outside gene matches: 12. CDR3 protein: CASSLVLAGGLLQAYEQYF. The CDR3 DNA follows: TGTGCCAGCAGCTTAGTCCTAGCGGGAGGGCTACTCCAGGCCTACGAGCAGTACTTC.

The chain carries TRBV29-1 and TRBJ2-7; D unresolved. V was trimmed by 2 bases and J by 7 bases, leaving 15 bases between them. This CDR3 is built from 13 residues. The V gene's germline CDR1 is SQVTM and CDR2 ANQGSEA. CDR3 sequence: CSVEIGRGGEQYF. Here the CDR3 DNA reads TGCAGCGTTGAAATAGGGCGAGGCGGTGAGCAGTACTTC.

The chain couples TRBV7-9 to TRBJ2-5; 11 bases are shared with TRBD2. The CDR3 totals 12 residues. The V segment lost 4 bases and the J segment 13 bases; nucleotides outside the gene matches: 5. Germline assignment: CDR1 SEHNR and CDR2 FQNEAQ (reference sequence). CDR3 in DNA: TGTGCCAGCAGCTGGACTAGCGGGTTTCTGTACTTC. This encodes CASSWTSGFLYF.

V is TRBV28 and J is TRBJ2-5; no reliable D call. Germline loops: CDR1 MDHEN, CDR2 SYDVKM. The CDR3 contains 15 residues. V gave up 2 bases and J gave up 2 bases, with 12 bases separating them. The CDR3 loop reads CASSLVGKQQETQYF. Here the CDR3 DNA reads TGTGCCAGCAGTTTAGTGGGAAAACAGCAAGAGACCCAGTACTTC. Variable domain in full (rest from reference TRBV28 and TRBJ2-5): DVKVTQSSRYLVKRTGEKVFLECVQDMDHENMFWYRQDPGLGLRLIYFSYDVKMKEKGDIPEGYSVSREKKERFSLILESASTNQTSMYLCASSLVGKQQETQYFGPGTRLLVL.

This chain links TRBV5-1 with TRBJ2-7; TRBD1 matches at 9 bases. The germline CDR1 and CDR2 sequences are SGHRS and YFSETQ. The CDR3 consists of 17 residues. After removal of 4 bases from V and 6 bases from J, the junction contained 17 bases not matched to a gene. The CDR3 spells CASSQNMPGQGSLEQYF. For the CDR3, the DNA is TGCGCCAGCAGCCAAAACATGCCGGGACAGGGATCTCTCGAGCAGTACTTC.

This rearrangement joins TRBV7-9 to TRBJ1-1; 10 bases line up with TRBD1. CDR1 and CDR2 (germline): SEHNR, FQNEAQ (reference sequence). The CDR3 has 15 amino acids. V gave up 5 bases and J gave up 5 bases; unmatched junction bases: 8. Here the CDR3 reads CASSPGTGVVTEAFF. Written as DNA, the CDR3 is TGTGCCAGCAGCCCTGGGACAGGGGTAGTGACTGAAGCTTTCTTT.

The chain uses TRBV27 and TRBJ1-1; possibly TRBD1 for D (5 bases). V lost 5 bases, J lost 3 bases, and 13 bases lay in between. The CDR3 covers 14 residues. Germline V gene data show CDR1 as MNHEY and CDR2 as SMNVEV (reference sequence). In DNA, the CDR3 is TGTGCCAGCAGTCCCACCGGACATCACACTGAAGCTTTCTTT. Translated, it gives CASSPTGHHTEAFF.

The chain carries TRBV7-6 and TRBJ2-6; D is possibly TRBD2 (7 bases). This CDR3 spans 17 amino acids. Trimming took off 5 bases at V and 4 bases at J, with 18 bases between the two ends. The germline V gene has CDR1 SGHVS and CDR2 FNYEAQ. This CDR3 reads CASSRAAGARGANVLTF. The CDR3 DNA follows: TGTGCCAGCAGCCGGGCCGCGGGGGCCAGAGGGGCCAACGTCCTGACTTTC.

The genes are TRBV12-5 and TRBJ2-7; perhaps TRBD2 as D (7 bases). Deletions cut 6 bases from V and 3 bases from J, with 24 bases between. The CDR3 has 17 residues. Germline loops: CDR1 LGHNT, CDR2 FRNRAP. CDR3 DNA: TGTGCTAGTGGGGATGACACAGGGCGGGAGTACGACTACGAGCAGTACTTC. This gives the protein CASGDDTGREYDYEQYF.

The chain has TRBV30 and TRBJ1-4, with TRBD1 as a possible D gene (5 bases). The CDR3 runs 14 residues. Germline CDR1 GTSNPN, CDR2 SVGIG (reference sequence). V lost 2 bases to trimming and J lost 0 bases, with 7 bases between them. The DNA of the CDR3 is TGTGCCTGGAGTTGGGGGACAACTAATGAAAAACTGTTTTTT. Protein sequence: CAWSWGTTNEKLFF.

The rearrangement joins TRBV11-2 to TRBJ2-7; D not certain. Germline V gene data show CDR1 as SGHAT and CDR2 as FQNNGV. This CDR3 is 13 amino acids long. V was trimmed by 5 bases and J by 2 bases, leaving 10 bases between them. The CDR3 reads CASSPIVPYEQYF. CDR3 coding DNA: TGTGCCAGCAGCCCAATAGTCCCCTACGAGCAGTACTTC.

This chain connects TRBV27 to TRBJ1-1, with D maybe TRBD1 (5 bases). CDR3 length: 17 residues. Germline assignment: CDR1 MNHEY and CDR2 SMNVEV (reference sequence). The V gene lost 5 bases and the J gene lost 1 base, with 20 bases spanning the gap. The CDR3 DNA reads TGTGCCAGCAGTGCATTGGGGACCTCCATGGGGAACACTGAAGCTTTCTTT. Amino acids: CASSALGTSMGNTEAFF.

The chain recombines TRBV7-7 with TRBJ2-2, with D perhaps TRBD1 (8 bases). Germline V gene data show CDR1 as SSHAT and CDR2 as FNYEAQ (reference sequence). There are 17 residues in the CDR3. V lost 5 bases and J lost 1, with 17 bases in between. This chain's CDR3 is CASSHRAGTGNTGELFF. The CDR3 bases are TGTGCCAGCAGCCACCGAGCGGGGACAGGGAACACCGGGGAGCTGTTTTTT.

There are a few counts of this clone. The CDR3 coding sequence is TGTGCCAGCAGCCAAACTAGCGACCCCTCCTACGAGCAGTACTTC. Amino acid sequence: CASSQTSDPSYEQYF. The V and J genes are TRBV7-9 and TRBJ2-7; TRBD2 matches 7 bases. Germline trimming cut 5 bases from V and 0 bases from J; bases unmatched to any gene: 7. This CDR3 region has 15 residues. Germline V CDR1 and CDR2: SEHNR, FQNEAQ (reference sequence). Complete variable domain (other parts from reference TRBV7-9 and TRBJ2-7): DTGVSQNPRHKITKRGQNVTFRCDPISEHNRLYWYRQTLGQGPEFLTYFQNEAQLEKSRLLSDRFSAERPKGSFSTLEIQRTEQGDSAMYLCASSQTSDPSYEQYFGPGTRLTVT.

This clone was seen only once. The chain carries TRBV7-2 and TRBJ2-5, with 8 bases identical to TRBD2. The CDR3 has 17 amino acids. The germline gives CDR1 SGHTA, CDR2 FQGNSA. The junction had 12 bases not matched to a gene; V was cut back by 5 bases and J by 1 base. CDR3 in amino acids: CASSLLGRAGAQETQYF. In nucleotides, the CDR3 is TGTGCCAGCAGCCTCCTTGGGAGAGCGGGAGCCCAAGAGACCCAGTACTTC.

The gene calls are TRBV27 and TRBJ2-7, with TRBD2 as a possible D gene (7 bases). The germline V gene encodes CDR1 MNHEY and CDR2 SMNVEV (reference sequence). The V end was cut by 3 bases, the J end by 4 bases, with 16 bases between. There are 15 residues in the CDR3. CDR3 sequence (DNA): TGTGCCAGCAGTTTGACGGGGGGCGCCCCGTACGAGCAGTACTTC. Protein sequence: CASSLTGGAPYEQYF.

V gene TRBV6-1 combines with J gene TRBJ2-7; D is possibly TRBD2 (6 bases). The CDR3 sequence is 15 residues long. The V and J ends lost 0 bases and 2 bases respectively, with 11 bases between them. Germline CDR1 is MNHNS and CDR2 is SASEGT. This chain's CDR3 is CASSEATGRTYEQYF. CDR3 in DNA: TGTGCCAGCAGTGAAGCCACCGGGAGAACCTACGAGCAGTACTTC.

V is TRBV7-6 and J is TRBJ2-7; a weak D match, TRBD2 (5 bases). This CDR3 is 14 amino acids long. Germline CDR1 reads SGHVS; CDR2 reads FNYEAQ. The V end was cut by 0 bases, the J end by 3 bases, with 9 bases between. In DNA, the CDR3 is TGTGCCAGCAGCTTAGCCGGGGTGATCTACGAGCAGTACTTC. It yields the protein CASSLAGVIYEQYF.

The chain has TRBV28 and TRBJ1-1, with TRBD1 matching over 8 bases. The germline V gene encodes CDR1 MDHEN and CDR2 SYDVKM. This CDR3 comprises 13 residues. With V trimmed by 6 bases and J by 2 bases, 2 bases remained unmatched. CDR3 loop: CASRQGGNTEAFF. CDR3 nucleotides: TGTGCCAGCAGACAGGGGGGCAACACTGAAGCTTTCTTT.

This chain links TRBV28 with TRBJ2-7; D is ambiguous. This CDR3 is 12 amino acids long. Germline assignment: CDR1 MDHEN and CDR2 SYDVKM. V gave up 6 bases and J gave up 4 bases, with 10 bases separating them. The CDR3 DNA is TGTGCCAGCAGCCCCGTTTTGTACGAGCAGTACTTC. Translated: CASSPVLYEQYF.